These 4 T cell receptor beta chains were all obtained from the same sample, sequenced in a study of response to subunit inactivated influenza vaccine. TCRdb independently ran MiXCR on the RT-PCR reads; one entry per CDR3 protein. The sample lists 400,000 to 650,000 distinct CDR3 sequences, roughly 7.6% occurring once. Here the sequenced sample was PBMCs from blood, taken approximately 25 months after vaccination. Receptors originate from a man aged 50-75 years who received an inactivated influenza vaccine.

This clonotype was seen a handful of times. The CDR3 reads CASSVGGRADTQYF. DNA for the CDR3: TGTGCCAGCAGCGTTGGGGGAAGAGCAGATACGCAGTATTTT. The chain uses TRBV9 and TRBJ2-3; D could derive from TRBD1 or TRBD2 (5 bases each). The CDR3 runs to 14 residues. The germline V and J ends were trimmed by 2 bases and 4 bases, with 11 bases remaining between them. Germline assignment: CDR1 SGDLS and CDR2 YYNGEE. Together with reference TRBV9 and TRBJ2-3, the CDR3 gives the full variable domain: DSGVTQTPKHLITATGQRVTLRCSPRSGDLSVYWYQQSLDQGLQFLIQYYNGEERAKGNILERFSAQQFPDLHSELNLSSLELGDSALYFCASSVGGRADTQYFGPGTRLTVL.

This clonotype has at least ten counts. The chain recombines TRBV11-2 with TRBJ2-3; D is possibly TRBD2 (6 bases). CDR3 length: 14 amino acids. Germline assignment: CDR1 SGHAT and CDR2 FQNNGV. V was trimmed by 3 bases and J by 11 bases, leaving 18 bases between them. CDR3: CASSFTGSRIWQYF. The CDR3 coding sequence is TGTGCCAGCAGCTTTACCGGGAGCCGGATATGGCAGTATTTT.

There are a few counts of this clonotype. The V call is TRBV21-1, the J call TRBJ2-7; the table's D call TRBD1 went unverified against the DNA. TRBV21-1 is a pseudogene segment. The CDR3 sequence is 14 residues long. DNA of the CDR3: TGTGCCAGCAGCAGGGAGACAGGGGTCCCCGAGCAGTACTTC. Translated, it gives CASSRETGVPEQYF.

This clonotype was seen a few times. The chain joins TRBV6-2 or TRBV6-3 to TRBJ2-7; D is tentatively TRBD1 or TRBD2 (6 bases each). With 11 bases removed from V and 6 bases from J, the gap between germline ends came to 14 bases. CDR3 length equals 11 residues. Germline loops: CDR1 MNHEY, CDR2 SVGEGT. In nucleotides, the CDR3 is TGTGCCGCCAAGGGGGGTCTCGAGCAGTACTTC. Its translation: CAAKGGLEQYF.